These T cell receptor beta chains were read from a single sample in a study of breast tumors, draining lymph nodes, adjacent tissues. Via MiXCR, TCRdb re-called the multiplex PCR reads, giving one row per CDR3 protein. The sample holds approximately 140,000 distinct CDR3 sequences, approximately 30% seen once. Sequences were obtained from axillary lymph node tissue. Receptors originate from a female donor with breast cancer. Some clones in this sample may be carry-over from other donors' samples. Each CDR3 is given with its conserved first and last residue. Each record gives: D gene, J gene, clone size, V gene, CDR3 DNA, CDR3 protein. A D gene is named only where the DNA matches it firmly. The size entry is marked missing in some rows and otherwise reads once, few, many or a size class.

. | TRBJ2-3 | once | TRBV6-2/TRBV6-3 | TGTGCCAGCATCAAATCCCGTGCGGATACGCAGTATTTT | CASIKSRADTQYF
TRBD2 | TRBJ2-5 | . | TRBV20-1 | TGCAGTGCTGGGACTAGCGGGGGGGCCTCGTTGGGCGAGACCCAGTACTTC | CSAGTSGGASLGETQYF
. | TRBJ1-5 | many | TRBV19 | TGTGCCAGTAGTATAGGCAGGGTAGTCGGATATAGCAATCAGCCCCAGCATTTT | CASSIGRVVGYSNQPQHF
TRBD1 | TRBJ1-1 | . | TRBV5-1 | TGCGCCAGCATGGTACAGGGGGCTAGCACTGAAGCTTTCTTT | CASMVQGASTEAFF
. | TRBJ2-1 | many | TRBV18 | TGTGCCAGCTCCCCCGGGGTAACTTACAATGAGCAGTTCTTC | CASSPGVTYNEQFF
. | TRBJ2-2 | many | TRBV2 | TGTGCCAGCAGTAAAGACGGGGGGCGGCGCACCGGGGAGCTGTTTTTT | CASSKDGGRRTGELFF
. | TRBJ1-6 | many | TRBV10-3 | TGTGCCACCAGACCCGACGGAAATTCACCCCTCCACTTT | CATRPDGNSPLHF
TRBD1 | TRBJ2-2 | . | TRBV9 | TGTGCCAGCAGCGTAGGGGGACAGGGCACCGGGGAGCCGCTTTTT | CASSVGGQGTGEPLF
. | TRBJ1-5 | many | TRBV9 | TGTGCCAGCAGCGCAACCACCGGGGCTCAGCCCCAGCATTTT | CASSATTGAQPQHF
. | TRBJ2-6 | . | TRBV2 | TGTGCCAGCAGTTCAATTCTGGGGCTGACTGAAGCTTTC | CASSSILGLTEAF
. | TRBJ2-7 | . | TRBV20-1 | TGCAGTGCTGGGGCTCCCAGCTCCTACGCGCAGTACTTC | CSAGAPSSYAQYF
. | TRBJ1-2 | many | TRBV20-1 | TGCAGTGCTAGCTCCCGGGGGGCGGCTGGCTACACCTTC | CSASSRGAAGYTF
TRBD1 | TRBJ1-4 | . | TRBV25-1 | TGTGCCAGCCGGAACAGGGGCGGGGGTGAAAAACTGTTTTTT | CASRNRGGGEKLFF
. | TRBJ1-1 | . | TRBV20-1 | TGCAGTGCTGACCCCCCGTTCATGAACACTGAAGCTTTCTTT | CSADPPFMNTEAFF
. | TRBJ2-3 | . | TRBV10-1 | TGCGCCAGCAGGGACATCTCTTACACAGATACGCAGTATTTT | CASRDISYTDTQYF
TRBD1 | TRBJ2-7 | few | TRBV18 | TGTGCCAGCCCCCCCGGGACAGTACTGATCTACGAGCAGTACTTC | CASPPGTVLIYEQYF
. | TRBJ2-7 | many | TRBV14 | TGTGCCAGCAGCTACATCGAGGAGCAGTACTTC | CASSYIEEQYF
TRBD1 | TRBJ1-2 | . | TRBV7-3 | TGTGCCAGCAGCTCATCCGGGACAGGGGGGAGTTATGGCTACACCTTC | CASSSSGTGGSYGYTF
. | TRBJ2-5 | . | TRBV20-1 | TGCAGTGCTAGAGTAGGCAGACAAGAGACCCAGTACTTC | CSARVGRQETQYF
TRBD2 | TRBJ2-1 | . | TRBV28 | TGTGCCAGCAGGGGGACTAGCGGGGGGCGGGATGAGCAGTTCTTC | CASRGTSGGRDEQFF
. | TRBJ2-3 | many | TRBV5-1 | TGCGCCAGCAGCGATGAGAGCTTCACAGATACGCAGTATTTT | CASSDESFTDTQYF
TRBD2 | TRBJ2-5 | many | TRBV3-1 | TGTGCCAGCAGCCAAATAGCGGGGGGGCCCCAAGAGACCCAGTACTTC | CASSQIAGGPQETQYF
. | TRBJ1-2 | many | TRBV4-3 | TGCGCCAGCAGCCAAGGGGTCTGGCAGTCGAAATATGGCTACACCTTC | CASSQGVWQSKYGYTF
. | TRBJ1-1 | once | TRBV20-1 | TGCAGTGCTAGTCCTAAGGGGGGTTTCCGTGAAGCTTTCTTT | CSASPKGGFREAFF
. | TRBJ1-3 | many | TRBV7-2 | TGTGCCAGCAGCTTAGAGGTGTACTCTGGAAACACCATATATTTT | CASSLEVYSGNTIYF
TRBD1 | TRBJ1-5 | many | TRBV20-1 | TGCAGTGCTAGAGATAGGGTGGCAGGGGGGGGGAGCAATCAGCCCCAGCATTTT | CSARDRVAGGGSNQPQHF
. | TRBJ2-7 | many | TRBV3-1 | TGTGCCAGCAGCCTGCGGCACAGGGAGGCCGAGCAGTACTTC | CASSLRHREAEQYF
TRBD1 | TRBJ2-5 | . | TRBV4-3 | TGCGCCAGCAGCCAAGAAGGACAGGGGGCCGGGGAGACCCAGTACTTC | CASSQEGQGAGETQYF
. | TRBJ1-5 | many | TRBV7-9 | TGTGCCAGCAGCTTGGACAGTGGAAATCAGCCCCAGCATTTT | CASSLDSGNQPQHF
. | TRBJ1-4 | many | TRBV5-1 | TGCGCCAGCAGCTTGGAGGCAGGGGTTGAAAAACTGTTTTTT | CASSLEAGVEKLFF
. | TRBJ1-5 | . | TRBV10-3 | TGTGCCATCAGTGAGCGAGGAAGCAATCAGCCCCAGCATTTT | CAISERGSNQPQHF
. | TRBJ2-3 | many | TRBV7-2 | TGTGCCAGCAGCTTAGACCAAGGTCTAGATACGCAGTATTTT | CASSLDQGLDTQYF
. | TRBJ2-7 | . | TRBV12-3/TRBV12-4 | TGTGCCAGCAGTTCGTGGGAGGTACCCTACGAGCAGTACTTC | CASSSWEVPYEQYF
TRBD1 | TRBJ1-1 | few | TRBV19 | TGTGCCAGTAGTATCTACAGGGGATCGAACACTGAAGCTTTCTTT | CASSIYRGSNTEAFF